The 6 T cell receptor beta chains presented below share a single source sample, sequenced in a study of blood T cell repertoires in COVID-19. Produced via immunoSEQ multiplex PCR; TCRdb's table is partial and in-frame only. Among about 94,000 clones listed, roughly 84% were seen once. Material for sequencing was peripheral blood. All receptors come from a woman older than 75 with acute or convalescent COVID-19.

The chain is built from TRBV7-2 and TRBJ1-5, with TRBD1 identical over 8 bases. Losses at the gene ends were 5 bases for V and 5 bases for J; bases not matched to a gene: 5. CDR1 is SGHTA, CDR2 FQGNSA, per germline. There are 14 residues in the CDR3. This CDR3 reads CASSHGQGDQPQHF. CDR3 nucleotides: TGTGCCAGCAGCCACGGACAGGGTGATCAGCCCCAGCATTTT.

This chain links TRBV7-3 with TRBJ2-3, with D perhaps matching TRBD2 (5 bases). V was trimmed by 5 bases and J by 2 bases, leaving 8 bases between them. From germline, CDR1 is SGHTA and CDR2 FQGTGA. This CDR3 contains 13 residues. The CDR3: CASSRGYTDTQYF. In DNA, the CDR3 is TGTGCCAGCAGCCGGGGTTACACAGATACGCAGTATTTT.

V and J are TRBV15 and TRBJ2-7, with TRBD1 matching over 8 bases. The V gene's germline CDR1 is LNHNV and CDR2 YYDKDF (reference sequence). The trim removed 1 base at V and 5 bases at J, leaving 10 bases unmatched. This CDR3 contains 16 residues. CDR3 protein: CATSRGPGTGRNEQYF. In nucleotides, the CDR3 is TGTGCCACCAGCAGAGGGCCCGGGACAGGACGAAACGAGCAGTACTTC.

This sequence joins TRBV30 and TRBJ1-2, with a possible D match to TRBD1 (5 bases). CDR1 GTSNPN and CDR2 SVGIG come from the germline V gene (reference sequence). Trimming took 0 bases from V and 5 from J, leaving 7 bases between them. The CDR3 has 12 residues. Here the CDR3 reads CAWSVGDYGYTF. The CDR3 DNA reads TGTGCCTGGAGTGTAGGGGATTATGGCTACACCTTC. The whole variable domain, filled in from reference TRBV30 and TRBJ1-2, reads SQTIHQWPATLVQPVGSPLSLECTVEGTSNPNLYWYRQAAGRGLQLLFYSVGIGQISSEVPQNLSASRPQDRQFILSSKKLLLSDSGFYLCAWSVGDYGYTFGSGTRLTVV.

The chain carries TRBV7-9 and TRBJ1-6, with a weak D call TRBD1 (5 bases). The CDR3 consists of 15 residues. The V gene lost 5 bases and the J gene lost 7 bases, with 15 bases spanning the gap. Germline V gene sequence: CDR1 SEHNR, CDR2 FQNEAQ (reference sequence). This CDR3 is CASSADGRVNSPLHF. The CDR3 DNA reads TGTGCCAGCAGCGCCGATGGCAGGGTCAATTCACCCCTCCACTTT.

This sequence joins TRBV2 and TRBJ2-1, with 12 nucleotides matching TRBD2. Germline V CDR1 and CDR2: SNHLY, FYNNEI. With V trimmed by 5 bases and J by 11 bases, 10 bases remained unmatched. There are 15 residues in the CDR3. This CDR3 is CASSTWTSGTPKQFF. CDR3 coding DNA: TGTGCCAGCAGTACTTGGACTAGCGGGACACCCAAGCAGTTCTTC.